These T cell receptor beta chains were read from a single sample in a study of blood T cell repertoires in COVID-19. The method was immunoSEQ multiplex PCR; TCRdb's version includes in-frame clones alone and lacks a portion of them. The table lists about 200,000 clones, 80% to 90% of them singletons. Sequenced sample: PBMCs or T cells enriched from blood (not recorded which). These receptors were taken from a man aged 25 to 40 who had recovered from COVID-19. The CDR3 runs from the conserved cysteine through the conserved F or W. D genes are given only for firm matches. Part of the rows lack a size; the others show once, few, many or a class for expanded clones.

v_gene	abundance	j_gene	d_gene	CDR3aa	CDR3nt
TRBV6-2/TRBV6-3	.	TRBJ1-1	TRBD1	CASSYPGTGDTEAFF	TGTGCCAGCAGTTACCCCGGGACAGGGGACACTGAAGCTTTCTTT
TRBV18	.	TRBJ1-6	TRBD1	CASSPQGAGSPLHF	TGTGCCAGCTCACCACAGGGGGCAGGGTCACCCCTCCACTTT
TRBV9	.	TRBJ2-3	.	CASSANTGSTDTQYF	TGTGCCAGCAGCGCCAATACAGGAAGTACAGATACGCAGTATTTT
TRBV15	.	TRBJ1-6	.	CATNDRSVEPLHF	TGTGCCACCAACGACAGGAGTGTTGAACCCCTCCACTTT
TRBV15	once	TRBJ1-1	.	CATSRDVGLEGSNTEAFF	TGTGCCACCAGCAGAGATGTTGGTTTAGAGGGTTCGAACACTGAAGCTTTCTTT
TRBV2	.	TRBJ2-7	TRBD1	CASSDPRTGIYEQYF	TGTGCCAGCAGTGATCCCAGGACAGGAATCTACGAGCAGTACTTC
TRBV29-1	.	TRBJ2-2	.	CSVEATTNTGELFF	TGCAGCGTTGAAGCGACAACGAACACCGGGGAGCTGTTTTTT
TRBV28	.	TRBJ2-1	TRBD2	CASRLAGVGPYNEQFF	TGTGCCAGCAGGCTAGCGGGAGTGGGTCCCTACAATGAGCAGTTCTTC
TRBV19	.	TRBJ2-1	TRBD2	CASSSGLAGNEQFF	TGTGCCAGTAGTTCGGGACTAGCGGGAAATGAGCAGTTCTTC
TRBV19	.	TRBJ2-7	.	CASSVRGGEQYF	TGTGCCAGTAGTGTTAGAGGTGGCGAGCAGTACTTC
TRBV25-1	.	TRBJ2-5	.	CASSPQGNQETQYF	TGTGCCAGCAGCCCCCAGGGCAACCAAGAGACCCAGTACTTC
TRBV7-2	.	TRBJ1-6	.	CASSLDRESSPLHF	TGTGCCAGCAGCTTAGACAGGGAGAGTTCACCCCTCCACTTT
TRBV6-5	.	TRBJ1-3	.	CASSYRGASGNTIYF	TGTGCCAGCAGTTACAGGGGCGCCTCTGGAAACACCATATATTTT
TRBV13	.	TRBJ2-7	TRBD1	CASSNRDRGTYEQYF	TGTGCCAGCAGCAACCGGGACAGGGGGACCTACGAGCAGTACTTC
TRBV9	.	TRBJ1-3	TRBD1	CASSAAGGYSGNTIYF	TGTGCCAGCAGCGCGGCAGGGGGCTACTCTGGAAACACCATATATTTT
TRBV19	.	TRBJ2-7	.	CASSIGAVSYEQYF	TGTGCCAGTAGTATTGGGGCTGTATCCTACGAGCAGTACTTC
TRBV3-1/TRBV3-2	.	TRBJ2-2	TRBD1	CASSQYRGTNTGELFF	TGTGCCAGCAGCCAGTACAGGGGAACGAACACCGGGGAGCTGTTTTTT
TRBV25-1	.	TRBJ2-1	TRBD2	CASSEGSGGAYNEQFF	TGTGCCAGCAGTGAAGGTAGCGGGGGGGCTTACAATGAGCAGTTCTTC
TRBV30	.	TRBJ2-1	TRBD2	CAWSLGTSGSNEQFF	TGTGCCTGGAGTCTCGGGACTAGCGGGAGCAATGAGCAGTTCTTC
TRBV28	.	TRBJ2-3	TRBD1	CASSLLSGQLTDTQYF	TGTGCCAGCAGTTTACTTTCGGGACAGCTCACAGATACGCAGTATTTT
TRBV24-1	many	TRBJ1-1	.	CATSERSNTEAFF	TGTGCCACCAGTGAGAGGTCGAACACTGAAGCTTTCTTT
TRBV19	.	TRBJ1-1	.	CASSMTVDTEAFF	TGTGCCAGTAGTATGACAGTAGACACTGAAGCTTTCTTT
TRBV9	.	TRBJ1-3	TRBD1	CASSSGQGAGNTIYF	TGTGCCAGCAGCTCAGGACAGGGAGCTGGAAACACCATATATTTT
TRBV4-1	.	TRBJ2-7	TRBD1	CASSPPTGSYEQYF	TGCGCCAGCAGCCCGCCGACAGGGTCCTACGAGCAGTACTTC
TRBV2	.	TRBJ1-1	.	CASSKKESATEAFF	TGTGCCAGCAGTAAAAAAGAGAGTGCCACTGAAGCTTTCTTT
TRBV20-1	once	TRBJ2-5	.	CSVQPQETQYF	TGCAGTGTACAACCCCAAGAGACCCAGTACTTC
TRBV19	.	TRBJ1-1	TRBD1	CASSRRGDSMNTEAFF	TGTGCCAGTAGCCGCAGAGGGGACAGCATGAACACTGAAGCTTTCTTT
TRBV5-4	.	TRBJ2-7	TRBD2	CASSLSLAGGYYEQYF	TGTGCCAGCAGCTTATCGCTAGCGGGAGGCTACTACGAGCAGTACTTC
TRBV7-6	.	TRBJ2-7	TRBD1	CASSIGQDGVRYF	TGTGCCAGCAGCATTGGACAGGACGGGGTGAGGTACTTC
TRBV28	few	TRBJ1-4	.	CASSLIRGTNEKLFF	TGTGCCAGCAGTTTAATCAGGGGAACTAATGAAAAACTGTTTTTT
TRBV30	.	TRBJ2-1	TRBD2	CAWSGPGGFVAYNEQFF	TGTGCCTGGAGTGGGCCGGGGGGTTTTGTTGCCTACAATGAGCAGTTCTTC
TRBV4-1	.	TRBJ2-7	.	CASSPLSPGTYEQYF	TGCGCCAGCAGCCCCCTCTCGCCGGGGACCTACGAGCAGTACTTC
TRBV6-5	.	TRBJ2-2	TRBD1	CASSYRTGYTGELFF	TGTGCCAGCAGTTACCGGACAGGCTACACCGGGGAGCTGTTTTTT
TRBV19	.	TRBJ2-7	.	CASSRAGSSYEQYF	TGTGCCAGTAGTAGGGCGGGGAGCTCCTACGAGCAGTACTTC
TRBV9	.	TRBJ2-3	.	CASSVGGSLTDTQYF	TGTGCCAGCAGCGTAGGGGGCAGCCTCACAGATACGCAGTATTTT
TRBV27	few	TRBJ2-3	TRBD2	CASSLESLAGGPTDTQYF	TGTGCCAGCAGTTTAGAATCCCTAGCGGGAGGACCCACAGATACGCAGTATTTT
TRBV11-3	.	TRBJ1-2	TRBD1	CASSLPPITDRGYYGYTF	TGTGCCAGCAGCCTCCCCCCAATCACGGACAGGGGTTATTATGGCTACACCTTC
TRBV29-1	.	TRBJ2-1	TRBD1	CSTRTGYNEQFF	TGCAGCACGAGGACAGGGTACAATGAGCAGTTCTTC
TRBV9	.	TRBJ2-5	.	CASSVATGTQETQYF	TGTGCCAGCAGCGTAGCTACAGGGACCCAAGAGACCCAGTACTTC
TRBV21-1	.	TRBJ2-5	.	CASSNSLIQMRLAGGRETQYF	TGTGCCAGCAGCAACTCCCTAATACAAATGCGACTAGCGGGAGGCCGAGAGACCCAGTACTTC
TRBV5-5	.	TRBJ1-2	TRBD1	CASSLTSRDSDNYGYTF	TGTGCCAGCAGCCTCACCTCCCGGGACAGTGATAACTATGGCTACACCTTC
TRBV5-4	.	TRBJ2-5	.	CASSLGGRETQYF	TGTGCCAGCAGCTTGGGGGGCCGAGAGACCCAGTACTTC